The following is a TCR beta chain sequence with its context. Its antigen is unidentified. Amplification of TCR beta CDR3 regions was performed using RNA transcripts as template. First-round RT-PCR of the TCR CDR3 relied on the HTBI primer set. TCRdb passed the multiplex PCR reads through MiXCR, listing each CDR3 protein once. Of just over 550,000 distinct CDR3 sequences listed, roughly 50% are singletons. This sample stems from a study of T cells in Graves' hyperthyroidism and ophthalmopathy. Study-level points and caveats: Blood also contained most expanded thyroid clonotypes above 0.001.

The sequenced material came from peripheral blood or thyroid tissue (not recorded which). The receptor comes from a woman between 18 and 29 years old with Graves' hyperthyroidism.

The CDR3 region has the DNA TGTGCCACCAGCGGCGGGAGAGCTTTCTTT. Its translation: CATSGGRAFF. J is TRBJ1-1 and V is TRBV15; D uncertain. V lost 5 bases and J lost 10, with 8 bases in between. This CDR3 has 10 residues. Germline V lookup: CDR1 LNHNV, CDR2 YYDKDF (reference sequence).